This T cell receptor beta chain was obtained from a study of T cells expressing NK-cell markers. Study as a whole: Seven donors tested HCMV-seropositive and one tested seronegative among the eight sequenced.

TCRdb re-called the 5' RACE reads and catalogs CDR3 proteins one per entry, DNA excluded. This repertoire includes 350,000 to 400,000 distinct CDR3 sequences. General study results and limits: Dominant NKG2C+ clonotypes were found to form roughly 1.0-7.0% of CD8+ T cells in more than five donors.

CDR1 DFQATT and CDR2 SNEGSKA come from the germline V gene (reference sequence). This CDR3 is built from 13 residues. As regards this clonotype: Its antigen is not known.

The rearrangement uses TRBV20-1 and TRBJ1-3. The source of this sequence is a woman aged 45-65 years in good health. Sequencing was performed on blood T cells: a sorted CD56 or NKG2C T cell subset, CD4+ or CD8+ T cells, or bulk PBMC T cells (not recorded which). The CDR3 protein is CSARQGSGNTIYF.